Included here is one TCR beta chain sequence, with context. As yet, its antigen is unknown. This specimen belongs to a study of shared clonotypes between healthy human individuals. Study results and limitations: Large depth notwithstanding, sorted-subset sequencing proved incomplete by rarefaction.

From germline, CDR1 is SGHTA and CDR2 FQGNSA. Trimming cost V 5 bases and J 4 bases, with 15 bases left between them. The CDR3 has 15 residues. The study ran the assay at deep level. Repertoires were generated with immunoSEQ multiplex PCR, while TCRdb's copy carries only in-frame clones and drops some. Among about 2.4 million clones listed, approximately 94% were seen once. Researchers partitioned CD4+ cells into CD45RA+ naive and CD45RA-negative memory subsets. The sequencing sample was made of naive CD4+ T cells from PBMCs. The subset was: CD45RA+ positively selected. The clonotype originates from a man aged 18 to 35 in good health. Some clones in this sample may be carry-over from other donors' samples. The J gene is TRBJ2-1, the V gene TRBV7-2; D assignment may be TRBD1 or TRBD2 (6 bases each). In DNA, the CDR3 is TGTGCCAGCAGCCGCGGGGCAGGGGTATACAATGAGCAGTTCTTC. Protein: CASSRGAGVYNEQFF.